This T cell receptor beta chain was documented in a study of T cell responses to AZD1222 COVID-19 vaccine. TCRdb's copy holds only in-frame clones and misses some; the assay was immunoSEQ multiplex PCR. The profile shows tens of thousands of clones, approximately 80% of them singletons. This CDR3 has 13 residues. Trimming at V came to 7 bases and at J to 6 bases, leaving 6 bases not matched to a gene. CDR1 MDHEN and CDR2 SYDVKM come from the germline V gene. Study-level results: A mostly white British donor set with more females was recruited, and clonal diversity was possibly underestimated.

As concerns this clone: Its specificity is unknown.

The gene calls are TRBV28 and TRBJ1-5; 7 nucleotides match TRBD1. The sequence was obtained from an adult in good health. The sequencing used peripheral blood, collected on day 0 of AZD1222 vaccination. The CDR3 is CASNRGFGQPQHF. In DNA, the CDR3 is TGTGCCAGCAACAGGGGTTTCGGTCAGCCCCAGCATTTT. Complete variable domain (other parts from reference TRBV28 and TRBJ1-5): DVKVTQSSRYLVKRTGEKVFLECVQDMDHENMFWYRQDPGLGLRLIYFSYDVKMKEKGDIPEGYSVSREKKERFSLILESASTNQTSMYLCASNRGFGQPQHFGDGTRLSIL.